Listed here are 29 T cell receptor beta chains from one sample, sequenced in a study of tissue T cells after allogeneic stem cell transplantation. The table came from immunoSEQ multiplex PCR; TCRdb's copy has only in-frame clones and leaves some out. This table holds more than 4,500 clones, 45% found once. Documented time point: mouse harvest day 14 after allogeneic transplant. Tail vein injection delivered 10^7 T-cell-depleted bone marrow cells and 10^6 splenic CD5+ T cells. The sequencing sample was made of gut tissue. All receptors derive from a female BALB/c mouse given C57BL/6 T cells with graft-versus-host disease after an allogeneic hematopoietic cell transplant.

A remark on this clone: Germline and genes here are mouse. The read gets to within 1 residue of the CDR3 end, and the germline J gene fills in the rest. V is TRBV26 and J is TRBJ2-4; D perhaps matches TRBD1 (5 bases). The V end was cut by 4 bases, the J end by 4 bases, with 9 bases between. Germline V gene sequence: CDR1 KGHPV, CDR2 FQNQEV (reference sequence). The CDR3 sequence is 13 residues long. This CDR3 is CASSPSRENTLYF. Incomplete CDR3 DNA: TGTGCCAGCAGTCCCTCCAGGGAAAACACCTTGTAC. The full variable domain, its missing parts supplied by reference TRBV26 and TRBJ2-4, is NSKVIQTPRYLVKGQGQKAKMRCIPEKGHPVVFWYQQNKNNEFKFLINFQNQEVLQQIDMTEKRFSAECPSNSPCSLEIQSSEAGDSALYLCASSPSRENTLYFGAGTRLSVL.

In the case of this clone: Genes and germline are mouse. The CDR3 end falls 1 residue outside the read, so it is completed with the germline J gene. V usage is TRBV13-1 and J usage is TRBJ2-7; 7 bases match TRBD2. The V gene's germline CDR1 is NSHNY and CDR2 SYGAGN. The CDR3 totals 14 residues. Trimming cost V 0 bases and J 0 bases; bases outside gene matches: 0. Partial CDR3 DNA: TGTGCCAGCAGTGATGTGGGGGGCTCCTATGAACAGTAC. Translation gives CASSDVGGSYEQY. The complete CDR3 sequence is CASSDVGGSYEQYF.

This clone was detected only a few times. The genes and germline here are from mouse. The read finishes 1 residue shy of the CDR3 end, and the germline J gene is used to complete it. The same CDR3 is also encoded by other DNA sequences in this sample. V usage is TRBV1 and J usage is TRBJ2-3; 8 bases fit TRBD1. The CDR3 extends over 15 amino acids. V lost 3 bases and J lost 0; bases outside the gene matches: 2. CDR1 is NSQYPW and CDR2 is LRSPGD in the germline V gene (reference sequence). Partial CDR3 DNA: TGCACCTGCAGTGCCCAGGGGGCCAGTGCAGAAACGCTGTAT. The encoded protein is CTCSAQGASAETLY. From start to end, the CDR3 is CTCSAQGASAETLYF.

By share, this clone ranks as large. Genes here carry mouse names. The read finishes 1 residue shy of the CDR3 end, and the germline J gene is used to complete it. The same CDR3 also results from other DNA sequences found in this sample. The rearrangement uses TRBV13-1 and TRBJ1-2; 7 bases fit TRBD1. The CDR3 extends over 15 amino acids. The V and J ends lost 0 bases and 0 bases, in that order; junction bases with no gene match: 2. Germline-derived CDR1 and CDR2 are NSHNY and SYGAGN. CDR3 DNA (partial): TGTGCCAGCAGTGATGGACAGGGTGCAAACTCCGACTACACC. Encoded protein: CASSDGQGANSDYT. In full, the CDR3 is CASSDGQGANSDYTF.

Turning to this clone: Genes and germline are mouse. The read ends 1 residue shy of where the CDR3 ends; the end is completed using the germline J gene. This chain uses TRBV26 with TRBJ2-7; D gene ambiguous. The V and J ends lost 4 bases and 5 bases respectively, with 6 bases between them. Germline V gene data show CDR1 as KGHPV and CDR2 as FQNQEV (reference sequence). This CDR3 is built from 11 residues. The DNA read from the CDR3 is TGTGCCAGCAGTCCCATCCATGAACAGTAC. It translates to CASSPIHEQY. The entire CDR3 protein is CASSPIHEQYF.

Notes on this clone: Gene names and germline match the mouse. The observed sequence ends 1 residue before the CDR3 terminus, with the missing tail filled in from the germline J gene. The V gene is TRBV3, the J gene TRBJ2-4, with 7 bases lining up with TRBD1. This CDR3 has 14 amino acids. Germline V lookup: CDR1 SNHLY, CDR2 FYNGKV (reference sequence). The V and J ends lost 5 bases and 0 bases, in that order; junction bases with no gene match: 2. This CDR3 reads CASSPTGSQNTLYF. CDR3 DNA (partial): TGTGCCAGCAGCCCGACAGGGAGTCAAAACACCTTGTAC.

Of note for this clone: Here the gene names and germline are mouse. CDR3 sequence: CASSLTENTLYF. The covered CDR3 bases are TGTGCCAGCAGTCTGACAGAAAATACGCTCTAT. The gene calls are TRBV26 and TRBJ1-3; D not resolved. The read ends 1 residue before the CDR3 terminus; that terminus is restored from the germline J gene. Per the germline V gene, CDR1 is KGHPV and CDR2 is FQNQEV (reference sequence). The CDR3 covers 12 residues. With 2 bases removed from V and 6 bases from J, the gap between germline ends came to 5 bases.

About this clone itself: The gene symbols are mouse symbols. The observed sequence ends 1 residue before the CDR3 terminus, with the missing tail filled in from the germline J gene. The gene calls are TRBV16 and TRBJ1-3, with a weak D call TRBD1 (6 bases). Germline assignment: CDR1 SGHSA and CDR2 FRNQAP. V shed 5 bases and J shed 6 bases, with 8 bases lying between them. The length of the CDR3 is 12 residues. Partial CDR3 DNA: TGTGCAAGCAGCAACAGGGTAAATACGCTCTAT. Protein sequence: CASSNRVNTLY. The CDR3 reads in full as CASSNRVNTLYF.

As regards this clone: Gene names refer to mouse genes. The CDR3 spells CASSSQGWQNTLYF. The CDR3 bases that were read are TGTGCCAGCAGCTCACAGGGGTGGCAAAACACCTTGTAC. V usage is TRBV4 and J usage is TRBJ2-4; 7 nucleotides align to TRBD1. The CDR3 extends 1 residue past the end of the read, so its final part is completed from the germline J gene. Germline CDR1 LGHDT, CDR2 YNNKQL (reference sequence). V lost 4 bases and J lost 3; bases outside the gene matches: 4. The CDR3 spans 14 residues. The full variable domain, completed using reference TRBV4 and TRBJ2-4, is ETAVFQTPNYHVTQVGNEVSFNCKQTLGHDTMYWYKQDSKKLLKIMFSYNNKQLIVNETVPRRFSPQSSDKAHLNLRIKSVEPEDSAVYLCASSSQGWQNTLYFGAGTRLSVL.

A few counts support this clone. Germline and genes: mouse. The CDR3 protein is CASSPRQNQDTQYF. The sequenced CDR3 bases are TGTGCCAGCAGTCCCAGACAGAACCAAGACACCCAGTAC. The V gene is TRBV26, the J gene TRBJ2-5, with a tentative D call TRBD1 (5 bases). The CDR3 end falls 1 residue outside the read, so it is completed with the germline J gene. Looked up from germline, CDR1 is KGHPV and CDR2 is FQNQEV (reference sequence). The CDR3 is 14 residues long. Trimming cost V 4 bases and J 0 bases, with 8 bases left between them.

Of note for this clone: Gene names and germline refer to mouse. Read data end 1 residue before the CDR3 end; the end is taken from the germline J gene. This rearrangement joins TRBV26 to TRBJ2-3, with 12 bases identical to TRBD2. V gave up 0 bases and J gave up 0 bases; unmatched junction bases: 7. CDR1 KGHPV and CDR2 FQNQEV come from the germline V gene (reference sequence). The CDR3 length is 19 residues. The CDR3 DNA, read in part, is TGTGCCAGCAGTCTGTCGACAGGACTGGGGGGGGGTAGTGCAGAAACGCTGTAT. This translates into CASSLSTGLGGGSAETLY. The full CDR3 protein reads CASSLSTGLGGGSAETLYF. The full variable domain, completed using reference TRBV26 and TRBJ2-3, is NSKVIQTPRYLVKGQGQKAKMRCIPEKGHPVVFWYQQNKNNEFKFLINFQNQEVLQQIDMTEKRFSAECPSNSPCSLEIQSSEAGDSALYLCASSLSTGLGGGSAETLYFGSGTRLTVL.

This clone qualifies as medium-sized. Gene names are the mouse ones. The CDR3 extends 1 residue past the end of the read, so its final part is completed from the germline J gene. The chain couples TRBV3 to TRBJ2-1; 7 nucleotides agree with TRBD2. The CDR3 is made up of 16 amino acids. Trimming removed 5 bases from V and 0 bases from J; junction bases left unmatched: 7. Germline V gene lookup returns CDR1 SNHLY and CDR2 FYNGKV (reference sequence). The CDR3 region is CASSPRLGYNYAEQFF. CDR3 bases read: TGTGCCAGCAGCCCTCGACTGGGTTATAACTATGCTGAGCAGTTC.

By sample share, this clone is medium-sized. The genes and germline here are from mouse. The part of the CDR3 DNA that was read is TGTGCCAGCTCTCTCGCCTGGGGGGGGTATGAACAGTAC. Its protein is CASSLAWGGYEQY. The CDR3 in full is CASSLAWGGYEQYF. V and J are TRBV12-2 and TRBJ2-7; TRBD2 matches at 9 bases. The sequence runs out 1 residue before the end of the CDR3; the remainder is reconstructed from the germline J gene. Germline lookup yields CDR1 SGHLS and CDR2 HYDKME. The V and J ends lost 0 bases and 4 bases, in that order; junction bases with no gene match: 3. CDR3 size: 14 residues.

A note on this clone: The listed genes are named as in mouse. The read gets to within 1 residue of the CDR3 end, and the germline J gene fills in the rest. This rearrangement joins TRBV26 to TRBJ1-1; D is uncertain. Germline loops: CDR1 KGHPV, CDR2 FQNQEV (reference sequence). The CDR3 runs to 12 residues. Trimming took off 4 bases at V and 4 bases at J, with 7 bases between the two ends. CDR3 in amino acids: CASSRVLTEVFF. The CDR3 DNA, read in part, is TGTGCCAGCAGTCGGGTCCTCACAGAAGTCTTC.

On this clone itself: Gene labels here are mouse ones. The part of the CDR3 DNA that was read is TGTGCCAGCGGTGATGCATCTACAGTCACAGAAGTCTTC. It codes for CASGDASTVTEVF. The full-length CDR3 reads as CASGDASTVTEVFF. V gene TRBV13-2 combines with J gene TRBJ1-1, with D unresolved. The sequence runs out 1 residue before the end of the CDR3; the remainder is reconstructed from the germline J gene. There are 14 residues in the CDR3. The ends were cut back, 0 bases at V and 4 bases at J, with 10 bases in the middle. Germline CDR1 NNHNN, CDR2 SYGAGS (reference sequence).

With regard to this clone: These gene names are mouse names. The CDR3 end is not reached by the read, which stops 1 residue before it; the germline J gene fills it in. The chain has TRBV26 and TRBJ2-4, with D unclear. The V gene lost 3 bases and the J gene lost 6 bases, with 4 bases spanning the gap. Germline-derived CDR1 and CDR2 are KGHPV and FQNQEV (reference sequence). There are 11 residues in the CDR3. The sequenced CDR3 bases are TGTGCCAGCAGTCTACAGAACACCTTGTAC. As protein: CASSLQNTLY. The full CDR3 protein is CASSLQNTLYF.

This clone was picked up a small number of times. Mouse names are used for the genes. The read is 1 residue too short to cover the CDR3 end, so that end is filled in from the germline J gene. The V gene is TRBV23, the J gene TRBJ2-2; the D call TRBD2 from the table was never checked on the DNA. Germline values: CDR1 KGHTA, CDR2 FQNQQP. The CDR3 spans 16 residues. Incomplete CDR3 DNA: TGCTCCAGCAGTCAATCAGCGGGGGGGCGCACCGGGCAGCTCTAC. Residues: CSSSQSAGGRTGQLY. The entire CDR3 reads CSSSQSAGGRTGQLYF.

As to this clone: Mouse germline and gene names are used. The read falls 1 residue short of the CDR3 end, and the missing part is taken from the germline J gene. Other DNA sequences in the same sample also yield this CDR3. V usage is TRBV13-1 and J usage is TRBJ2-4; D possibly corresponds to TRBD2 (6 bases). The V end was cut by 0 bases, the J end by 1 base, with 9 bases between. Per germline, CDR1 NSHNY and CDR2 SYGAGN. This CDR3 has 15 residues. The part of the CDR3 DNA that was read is TGTGCCAGCAGTGATGCTGGGGAGGGTCAAAACACCTTGTAC. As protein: CASSDAGEGQNTLY. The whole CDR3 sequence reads CASSDAGEGQNTLYF.

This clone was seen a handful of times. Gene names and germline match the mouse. CDR3 sequence: CASSRGGPQDTQYF. The CDR3 DNA, read in part, is TGTGCCAGCAGCCGGGGGGGTCCTCAAGACACCCAGTAC. The chain employs TRBV3 and TRBJ2-5, with 7 bases that match TRBD2. The read is 1 residue too short to cover the CDR3 end, so that end is filled in from the germline J gene. Germline trimming cut 5 bases from V and 3 bases from J; bases unmatched to any gene: 5. This CDR3 is 14 amino acids long. Germline V gene lookup returns CDR1 SNHLY and CDR2 FYNGKV (reference sequence).

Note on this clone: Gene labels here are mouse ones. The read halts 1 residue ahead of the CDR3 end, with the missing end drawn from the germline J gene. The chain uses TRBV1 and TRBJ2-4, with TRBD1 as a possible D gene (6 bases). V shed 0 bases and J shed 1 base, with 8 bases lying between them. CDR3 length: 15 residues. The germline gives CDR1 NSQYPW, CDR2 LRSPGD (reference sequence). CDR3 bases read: TGCACCTGCAGTGCAGACAGGGGTGGTCAAAACACCTTGTAC. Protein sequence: CTCSADRGGQNTLY. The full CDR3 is CTCSADRGGQNTLYF.

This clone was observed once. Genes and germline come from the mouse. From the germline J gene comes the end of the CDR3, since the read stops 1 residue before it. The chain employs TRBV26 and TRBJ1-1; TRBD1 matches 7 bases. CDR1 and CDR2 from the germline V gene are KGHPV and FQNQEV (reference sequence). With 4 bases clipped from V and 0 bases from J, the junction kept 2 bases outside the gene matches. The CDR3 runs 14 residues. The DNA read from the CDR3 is TGTGCCAGCAGTCGACAGGGTGCAAACACAGAAGTCTTC. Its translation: CASSRQGANTEVF. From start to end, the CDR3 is CASSRQGANTEVFF.

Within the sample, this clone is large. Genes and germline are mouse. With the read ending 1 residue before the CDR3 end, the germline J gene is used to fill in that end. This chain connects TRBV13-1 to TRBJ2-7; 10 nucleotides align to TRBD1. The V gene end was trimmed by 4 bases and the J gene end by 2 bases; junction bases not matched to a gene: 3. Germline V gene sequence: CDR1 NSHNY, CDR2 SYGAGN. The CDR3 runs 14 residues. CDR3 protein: CASSPGQGAYEQYF. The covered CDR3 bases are TGTGCCAGCAGTCCTGGACAGGGGGCCTATGAACAGTAC.

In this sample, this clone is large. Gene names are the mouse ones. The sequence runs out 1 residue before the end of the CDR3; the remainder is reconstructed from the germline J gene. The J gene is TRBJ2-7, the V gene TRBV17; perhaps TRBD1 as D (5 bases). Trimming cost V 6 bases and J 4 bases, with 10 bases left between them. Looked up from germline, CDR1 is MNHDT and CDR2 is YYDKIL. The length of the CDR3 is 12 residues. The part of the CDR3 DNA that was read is TGTGCTAGCAGCCCGGACACATATGAACAGTAC. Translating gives CASSPDTYEQY. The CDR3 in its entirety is CASSPDTYEQYF.

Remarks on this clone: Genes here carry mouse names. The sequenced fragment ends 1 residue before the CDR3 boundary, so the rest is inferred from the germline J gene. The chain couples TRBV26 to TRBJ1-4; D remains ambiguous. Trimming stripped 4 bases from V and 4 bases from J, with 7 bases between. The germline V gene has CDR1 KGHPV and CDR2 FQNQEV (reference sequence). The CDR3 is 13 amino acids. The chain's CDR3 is CASSQQINERLFF. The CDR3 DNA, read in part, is TGTGCCAGCAGTCAGCAAATCAACGAAAGATTATTT. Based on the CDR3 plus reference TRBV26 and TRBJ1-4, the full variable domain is NSKVIQTPRYLVKGQGQKAKMRCIPEKGHPVVFWYQQNKNNEFKFLINFQNQEVLQQIDMTEKRFSAECPSNSPCSLEIQSSEAGDSALYLCASSQQINERLFFGHGTKLSVL.

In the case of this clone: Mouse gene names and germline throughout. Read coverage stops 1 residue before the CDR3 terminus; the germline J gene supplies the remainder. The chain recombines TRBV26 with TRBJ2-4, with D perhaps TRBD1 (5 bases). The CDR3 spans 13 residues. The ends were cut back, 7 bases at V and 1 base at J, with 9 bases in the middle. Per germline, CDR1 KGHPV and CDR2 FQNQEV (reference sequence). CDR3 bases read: TGTGCCAGCAAGGGGAAGGGTCAAAACACCTTGTAC. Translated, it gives CASKGKGQNTLY. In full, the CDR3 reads CASKGKGQNTLYF. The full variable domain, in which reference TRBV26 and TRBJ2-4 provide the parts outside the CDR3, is NSKVIQTPRYLVKGQGQKAKMRCIPEKGHPVVFWYQQNKNNEFKFLINFQNQEVLQQIDMTEKRFSAECPSNSPCSLEIQSSEAGDSALYLCASKGKGQNTLYFGAGTRLSVL.

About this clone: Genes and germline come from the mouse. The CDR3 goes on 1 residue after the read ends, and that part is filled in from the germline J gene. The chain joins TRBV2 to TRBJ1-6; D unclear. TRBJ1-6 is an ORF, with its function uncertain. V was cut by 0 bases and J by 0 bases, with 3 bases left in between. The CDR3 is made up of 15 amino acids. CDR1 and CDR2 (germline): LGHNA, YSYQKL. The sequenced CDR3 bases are TGTGCCAGCAGCCAAGACAGTTCCTATAATTCGCCCCTCTAC. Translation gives CASSQDSSYNSPLY. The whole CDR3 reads CASSQDSSYNSPLYF.

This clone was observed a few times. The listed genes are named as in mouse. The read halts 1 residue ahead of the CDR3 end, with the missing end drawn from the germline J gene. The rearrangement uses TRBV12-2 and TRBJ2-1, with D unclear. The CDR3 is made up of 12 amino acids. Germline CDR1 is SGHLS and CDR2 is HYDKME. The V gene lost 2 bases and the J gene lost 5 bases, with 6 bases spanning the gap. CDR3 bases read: TGTGCCAGCTCTCATGACAATGCTGAGCAGTTC. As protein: CASSHDNAEQF. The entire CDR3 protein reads CASSHDNAEQFF.

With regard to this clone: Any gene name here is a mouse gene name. Incomplete CDR3 DNA: TGTGCCAGCGGTGGGACAGGGCTTTCTGGAAATACGCTCTAT. Translated: CASGGTGLSGNTLY. The CDR3, in full, reads CASGGTGLSGNTLYF. The rearrangement links TRBV13-1 to TRBJ1-3; 9 nucleotides match TRBD1. The read is 1 residue too short to cover the CDR3 end, so that end is filled in from the germline J gene. The V gene end was trimmed by 7 bases and the J gene end by 0 bases; junction bases not matched to a gene: 5. The V gene's germline CDR1 is NSHNY and CDR2 SYGAGN. The CDR3 contains 15 residues.

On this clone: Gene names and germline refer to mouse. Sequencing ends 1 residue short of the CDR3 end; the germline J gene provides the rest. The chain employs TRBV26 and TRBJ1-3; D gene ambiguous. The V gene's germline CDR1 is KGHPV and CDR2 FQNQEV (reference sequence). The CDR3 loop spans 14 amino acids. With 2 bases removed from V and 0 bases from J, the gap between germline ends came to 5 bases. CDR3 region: CASSLTDSGNTLYF. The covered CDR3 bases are TGTGCCAGCAGTCTGACAGATTCTGGAAATACGCTCTAT.